A single sample gave rise to the 31 T cell receptor beta chains below, sequenced in a study of blood T cell repertoires in COVID-19. Data came from immunoSEQ multiplex PCR; TCRdb stores just in-frame clones and leaves some out. The sample carries more than 55,000 clones, less than 75% recorded once. Sequences were obtained from peripheral blood. The receptors derive from a woman aged 70-85 years with acute or convalescent COVID-19.

In its sample, this clone was seen a few times. The DNA for the CDR3 is TGTGCCAGCAACAACCGGGGGAATAATTCACCCCTCCACTTT. It specifies CASNNRGNNSPLHF. This chain uses TRBV13 with TRBJ1-6, with TRBD1 as a possible D gene (5 bases). CDR1 is PRHDT and CDR2 is FYEKMQ in the germline V gene (reference sequence). The CDR3 length is 14 residues. V lost 7 bases and J lost 5, with 12 bases in between.

The gene calls are TRBV5-1 and TRBJ2-4; TRBD1 aligns across 9 bases. Looked up from germline, CDR1 is SGHRS and CDR2 is YFSETQ. The V gene end was trimmed by 6 bases and the J gene end by 1 base; junction bases not matched to a gene: 11. The CDR3 has 17 residues. In nucleotides, the CDR3 is TGCGCCAGCAACTCGTTCGGGACAGGGAATGCCAAAAACATTCAGTACTTC. This codes for CASNSFGTGNAKNIQYF.

The chain employs TRBV7-7 and TRBJ1-1; no clear D. The CDR3 loop spans 13 amino acids. From germline, CDR1 is SSHAT and CDR2 FNYEAQ (reference sequence). V was pared by 8 bases and J by 1 base, with 11 bases between. In nucleotides, the CDR3 is TGTGCCAGCGCCGCAGATCGGAACACTGAAGCTTTCTTT. Its translation is CASAADRNTEAFF.

The chain employs TRBV24-1 and TRBJ1-5; 8 bases fit TRBD1. With V trimmed by 5 bases and J by 8 bases, 4 bases remained unmatched. Germline CDR1 reads KGHDR; CDR2 reads SFDVKD. The CDR3 extends over 13 amino acids. The CDR3 sequence: CATSATGGKPQHF. The CDR3 DNA reads as TGTGCCACCAGTGCCACAGGGGGGAAGCCCCAGCATTTT.

The chain carries TRBV7-9 and TRBJ2-1; 7 bases match TRBD1. In germline, CDR1 is SEHNR, CDR2 FQNEAQ (reference sequence). CDR3 size: 14 residues. V gave up 5 bases and J gave up 9 bases; unmatched junction bases: 10. CDR3: CASSLTQGSVEQFF. CDR3 DNA sequence: TGTGCCAGCAGCCTCACACAGGGGTCCGTTGAGCAGTTCTTC.

The chain recombines TRBV13 with TRBJ2-7; D is perhaps TRBD2 (5 bases). Germline CDR1 and CDR2: PRHDT and FYEKMQ (reference sequence). Between the trimmed V and J ends, which lost 5 bases and 2 bases, there was a span of 16 bases. The CDR3 covers 15 residues. In nucleotides, the CDR3 is TGTGCCAGCAGCCGAGGACTGGACGGGGCCTACGAGCAGTACTTC. As protein: CASSRGLDGAYEQYF.

The chain recombines TRBV10-3 with TRBJ2-7, with D tentatively TRBD1 (5 bases). The germline CDR1 and CDR2 sequences are ENHRY and SYGVKD. With 6 bases removed from V and 3 bases from J, the gap between germline ends came to 15 bases. This CDR3 contains 14 residues. The CDR3 DNA sequence: TGTGCCATCAGCCCCCAGGCAGGGCGCTACGAGCAGTACTTC. Translated: CAISPQAGRYEQYF.

The chain uses TRBV7-9 and TRBJ2-1; 14 bases line up with TRBD2. This CDR3 spans 15 amino acids. J gave up 7 bases and V 5 bases, and 4 bases lay outside the gene matches. Germline lookup yields CDR1 SEHNR and CDR2 FQNEAQ (reference sequence). DNA for the CDR3: TGTGCCAGCAGCCACGGACTAGCGGGGGGTAATGAGCAGTTCTTC. As protein: CASSHGLAGGNEQFF.

V usage is TRBV10-2 and J usage is TRBJ1-2; TRBD1 matches at 7 bases. CDR3 length equals 13 residues. CDR1 and CDR2 from the germline V gene are WSHSY and SAAADI. V gave up 6 bases and J gave up 7 bases; unmatched junction bases: 8. CDR3 in amino acids: CASRDQGVGGYTF. DNA for the CDR3: TGCGCCAGCAGGGACCAGGGGGTCGGTGGCTACACCTTC.

The chain uses TRBV3-1 (or the pseudogene TRBV3-2) and TRBJ2-4, with 10 bases identical to TRBD1. CDR1 and CDR2 from the germline V gene are LGHDT and YNNKEL (reference sequence). The V segment lost 4 bases and the J segment 12 bases; nucleotides outside the gene matches: 15. The CDR3 spans 16 residues. The CDR3 here is CASSLYSGTGAEGQYF. In DNA, the CDR3 is TGTGCCAGCAGCCTCTACTCGGGGACAGGGGCCGAGGGTCAGTACTTC.

This chain connects TRBV4-1 to TRBJ1-4; 8 bases fit TRBD1. Germline V gene sequence: CDR1 MGHRA, CDR2 YSYEKL. J lost 5 bases, V lost 4 bases, and 6 bases had no gene match. The CDR3 is made up of 15 amino acids. In DNA form, the CDR3 reads TGCGCCAGCAGCCGGACGGACAGGGTCAATGAAAAACTGTTTTTT. Translating gives CASSRTDRVNEKLFF.

This clone rates as medium-sized. The genes are TRBV12-3 or TRBV12-4 and TRBJ2-1, with D uncertain. The CDR3 length is 13 residues. V lost 5 bases and J 9 bases, leaving 14 bases between the germline ends. In DNA form, the CDR3 reads TGTGCCAGCAGTCAACCGGCCGGGTTTGAGCAGTTCTTC. Translating gives CASSQPAGFEQFF.

DNA for the CDR3: TGTGCCAGCAGCGATAGAAAAAACACTGAAGCTTTCTTT. Encoded protein: CASSDRKNTEAFF. This chain uses TRBV9 with TRBJ1-1; D ambiguous. Between the trimmed V and J ends, which lost 3 bases and 2 bases, there was a span of 8 bases. CDR1 SGDLS and CDR2 YYNGEE come from the germline V gene. The CDR3 consists of 13 residues.

The chain carries TRBV19 and TRBJ1-1; possible D gene TRBD1, 6 bases. This CDR3 region has 15 residues. V was shortened by 7 bases and J by 0 bases, with 15 bases between the two germline ends. CDR1 and CDR2 from the germline V gene are LNHDA and SQIVND (reference sequence). DNA for the CDR3: TGTGCCAGTAAAGGCAGGGGTGAGCTGAACACTGAAGCTTTCTTT. It specifies CASKGRGELNTEAFF.

This clone has only a few counts. The chain employs TRBV6-1 and TRBJ1-2; 8 nucleotides align to TRBD1. The length of the CDR3 is 19 residues. The junction had 18 bases not matched to a gene; V was cut back by 3 bases and J by 3 bases. Germline V gene lookup returns CDR1 MNHNS and CDR2 SASEGT. The CDR3 nucleotides read TGTGCCAGCAGTGATTCGGACAGGGATCAAGGTTTGGAGGACTATGGCTACACCTTC. It translates to CASSDSDRDQGLEDYGYTF.

The genes are TRBV9 and TRBJ1-3, with D uncertain. Germline values: CDR1 SGDLS, CDR2 YYNGEE. Trimming shortened V by 4 bases and J by 4 bases, and 15 bases separated the two germline ends. The CDR3 is 15 amino acids. In DNA, the CDR3 is TGTGCCAGCAGCCCCACGGGAAGCGGAGGAAACACCATATATTTT. This gives the protein CASSPTGSGGNTIYF.

V and J are TRBV18 and TRBJ1-1; 9 nucleotides agree with TRBD1. Germline V gene data show CDR1 as KGHSH and CDR2 as LQKENI. The CDR3 sequence is 15 residues long. After removal of 6 bases from V and 1 base from J, the junction contained 6 bases not matched to a gene. The CDR3 here is CASSLGQGPNTEAFF. The CDR3 DNA reads as TGTGCCAGCTCCCTTGGACAGGGGCCGAACACTGAAGCTTTCTTT. The full variable domain, completed using reference TRBV18 and TRBJ1-1, is NAGVMQNPRHLVRRRGQEARLRCSPMKGHSHVYWYRQLPEEGLKFMVYLQKENIIDESGMPKERFSAEFPKEGPSILRIQQVVRGDSAAYFCASSLGQGPNTEAFFGQGTRLTVV.

The V call is TRBV30, the J call TRBJ2-7; 9 nucleotides align to TRBD1. The CDR3 runs 13 residues. J lost 2 bases, V lost 4 bases, and 3 bases had no gene match. In germline, CDR1 is GTSNPN, CDR2 SVGIG (reference sequence). The CDR3 DNA reads TGTGCCTGGACGGGACAGGGAGCCTACGAGCAGTACTTC. It translates to CAWTGQGAYEQYF.

A single count supports this clone. The chain joins TRBV30 to TRBJ1-6, with a possible D match to TRBD1 (6 bases). Looked up from germline, CDR1 is GTSNPN and CDR2 is SVGIG (reference sequence). The V end lost 4 bases, the J end lost 7 bases, and 14 bases lay between the germline ends. The CDR3 runs 14 residues. CDR3 residues: CAWKSWTVNSPLHF. DNA for the CDR3: TGTGCCTGGAAATCCTGGACAGTCAATTCACCCCTCCACTTT.

On this clone: This sample includes further DNA sequences coding for the same CDR3. V gene TRBV7-9 combines with J gene TRBJ2-7, with a weak D call TRBD1 (7 bases). CDR3 length: 13 residues. Trimming left V 5 bases short and J 6 bases short, with 14 bases between. Germline V gene data show CDR1 as SEHNR and CDR2 as FQNEAQ (reference sequence). For the CDR3, the DNA is TGTGCCAGCAGCCCCCGCCAGGGGGGCGAGCAGTACTTC. It encodes CASSPRQGGEQYF.

The sample holds a few counts of this clone. The chain carries TRBV5-1 and TRBJ2-6; TRBD1 matches 9 bases. This CDR3 is 18 amino acids long. The junction had 11 bases not matched to a gene; V was cut back by 3 bases and J by 4 bases. Looked up from germline, CDR1 is SGHRS and CDR2 is YFSETQ. Here the CDR3 reads CASSSQGTGSSGANVLTF. DNA for the CDR3: TGCGCCAGCAGCTCCCAGGGGACAGGGAGTTCAGGGGCCAACGTCCTGACTTTC.

The chain is built from TRBV19 and TRBJ1-4; tentative D call: TRBD1 (5 bases). This CDR3 spans 13 amino acids. Germline assignment: CDR1 LNHDA and CDR2 SQIVND (reference sequence). Trimming removed 8 bases from V and 5 bases from J, with 12 bases in between. Here the CDR3 DNA reads TGTGCCAGTTCACAGGTGGGGAATGAAAAACTGTTTTTT. Translating it yields CASSQVGNEKLFF. Supplemented by reference TRBV19 and TRBJ1-4, the full variable domain reads DGGITQSPKYLFRKEGQNVTLSCEQNLNHDAMYWYRQDPGQGLRLIYYSQIVNDFQKGDIAEGYSVSREKKESFPLTVTSAQKNPTAFYLCASSQVGNEKLFFGSGTQLSVL.

The chain joins TRBV5-1 to TRBJ1-2; unclear D gene. V was shortened by 0 bases and J by 7 bases, with 16 bases between the two germline ends. The V gene's germline CDR1 is SGHRS and CDR2 YFSETQ. The CDR3 has 15 amino acids. CDR3 in amino acids: CASSLDPGVTVGYTF. As DNA, the CDR3 is TGCGCCAGCAGCTTGGATCCGGGAGTTACAGTTGGCTACACCTTC.

The rearrangement uses TRBV29-1 and TRBJ1-2; TRBD1 matches 7 bases. V dropped 4 bases and J dropped 1; count of bases not matched to a gene: 9. This CDR3 comprises 15 residues. The V gene's germline CDR1 is SQVTM and CDR2 ANQGSEA. CDR3 amino acids: CSVGKTGQSNYGYTF. Written as DNA, the CDR3 is TGCAGCGTTGGTAAAACGGGACAGAGTAACTATGGCTACACCTTC.

J is TRBJ1-1 and V is TRBV6-2 or TRBV6-3; TRBD1 agrees at 8 bases. This CDR3 is built from 15 residues. Germline trimming cut 2 bases from V and 10 bases from J; bases unmatched to any gene: 12. Germline V CDR1 and CDR2: MNHEY, SVGEGT. CDR3 residues: CASSYPPGQGTGAFF. CDR3 DNA: TGTGCCAGCAGTTACCCACCAGGACAGGGCACCGGAGCTTTCTTT.

J is TRBJ1-2 and V is TRBV18; D ambiguous. V was trimmed by 3 bases and J by 2 bases, leaving 13 bases between them. CDR1 and CDR2 (germline): KGHSH, LQKENI. The CDR3 extends over 15 amino acids. CDR3 nucleotides: TGTGCCAGCTCACCTTCGTCAAGAGGGAACTATGGCTACACCTTC. Translated, it gives CASSPSSRGNYGYTF.

The J gene is TRBJ1-1, the V gene TRBV9; no clear D gene. CDR1 SGDLS and CDR2 YYNGEE come from the germline V gene. V lost 4 bases, J lost 0 bases, and 7 bases lay in between. This CDR3 spans 13 amino acids. CDR3 nucleotides: TGTGCCAGCAGCCCTGGCTTGAACACTGAAGCTTTCTTT. It yields the protein CASSPGLNTEAFF.

The chain employs TRBV7-2 and TRBJ1-4; D might be TRBD1 (5 bases). V lost 0 bases to trimming and J lost 8 bases, with 10 bases between them. Germline loops: CDR1 SGHTA, CDR2 FQGNSA. This CDR3 region has 14 residues. The CDR3 protein is CASSLAAGLEKLFF. In DNA, the CDR3 is TGTGCCAGCAGCTTAGCTGCGGGGCTAGAAAAACTGTTTTTT.

The chain joins TRBV11-2 to TRBJ1-2; D remains unclear. The CDR3 totals 14 residues. V lost 5 bases to trimming and J lost 0 bases, with 10 bases between them. CDR1 is SGHAT, CDR2 FQNNGV, per germline. CDR3 sequence (DNA): TGTGCCAGCAGCCATCTAATTTCTAACTATGGCTACACCTTC. Amino acid sequence: CASSHLISNYGYTF. The full variable domain, with the rest looked up from reference TRBV11-2 and TRBJ1-2, is EAGVAQSPRYKIIEKRQSVAFWCNPISGHATLYWYQQILGQGPKLLIQFQNNGVVDDSQLPKDRFSAERLKGVDSTLKIQPAKLEDSAVYLCASSHLISNYGYTFGSGTRLTVV.

This sequence joins TRBV7-9 and TRBJ2-5; D possibly corresponds to TRBD2 (6 bases). V dropped 2 bases and J dropped 5 bases, with 15 bases sitting between them. Germline loops: CDR1 SEHNR, CDR2 FQNEAQ (reference sequence). The CDR3 is made up of 15 amino acids. As DNA, the CDR3 is TGTGCCAGCAGCTTAATAGCGGCCCGGAGGGAGACCCAGTACTTC. Translating it yields CASSLIAARRETQYF. Variable domain in full (rest from reference TRBV7-9 and TRBJ2-5): DTGVSQNPRHKITKRGQNVTFRCDPISEHNRLYWYRQTLGQGPEFLTYFQNEAQLEKSRLLSDRFSAERPKGSFSTLEIQRTEQGDSAMYLCASSLIAARRETQYFGPGTRLLVL.

The chain links TRBV4-2 to TRBJ2-2; 11 bases agree with TRBD2. The CDR3 contains 17 residues. CDR1 and CDR2 (germline): LGHNA, YNFKEQ. V was pared by 4 bases and J by 0 bases, with 4 bases of the junction left unmatched. CDR3 in amino acids: CASSPGLAVTNTGELFF. CDR3 coding DNA: TGTGCCAGCAGCCCGGGACTAGCGGTGACGAACACCGGGGAGCTGTTTTTT.